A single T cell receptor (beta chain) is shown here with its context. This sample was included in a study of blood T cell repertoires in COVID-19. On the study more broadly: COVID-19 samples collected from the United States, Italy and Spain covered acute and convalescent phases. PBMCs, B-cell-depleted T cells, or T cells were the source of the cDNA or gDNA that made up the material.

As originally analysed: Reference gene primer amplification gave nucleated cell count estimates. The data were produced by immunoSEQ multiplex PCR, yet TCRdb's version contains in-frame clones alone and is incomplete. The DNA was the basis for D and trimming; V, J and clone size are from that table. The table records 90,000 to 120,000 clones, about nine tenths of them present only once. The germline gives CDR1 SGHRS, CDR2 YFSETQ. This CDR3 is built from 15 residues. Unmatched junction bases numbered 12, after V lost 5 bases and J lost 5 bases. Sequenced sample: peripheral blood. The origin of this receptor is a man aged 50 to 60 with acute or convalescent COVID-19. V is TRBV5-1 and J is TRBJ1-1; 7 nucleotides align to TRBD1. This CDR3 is CASSPLQGPGTEAFF. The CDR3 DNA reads TGCGCCAGCAGTCCCCTACAGGGGCCGGGGACTGAAGCTTTCTTT.